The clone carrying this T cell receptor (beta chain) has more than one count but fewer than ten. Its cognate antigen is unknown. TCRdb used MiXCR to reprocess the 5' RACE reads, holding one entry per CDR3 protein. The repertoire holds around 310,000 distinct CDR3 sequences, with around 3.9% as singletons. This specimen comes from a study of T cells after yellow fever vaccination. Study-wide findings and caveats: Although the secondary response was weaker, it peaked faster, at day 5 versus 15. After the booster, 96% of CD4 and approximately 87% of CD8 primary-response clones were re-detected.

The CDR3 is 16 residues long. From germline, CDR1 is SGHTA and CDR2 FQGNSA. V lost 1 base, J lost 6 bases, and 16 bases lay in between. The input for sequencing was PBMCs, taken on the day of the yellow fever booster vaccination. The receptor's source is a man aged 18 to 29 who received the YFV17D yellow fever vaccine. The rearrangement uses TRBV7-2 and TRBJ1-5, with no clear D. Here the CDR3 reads CASSLVVGFGSQPQHF. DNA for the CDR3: TGTGCCAGCAGCTTAGTCGTGGGGTTCGGGTCTCAGCCCCAGCATTTT.